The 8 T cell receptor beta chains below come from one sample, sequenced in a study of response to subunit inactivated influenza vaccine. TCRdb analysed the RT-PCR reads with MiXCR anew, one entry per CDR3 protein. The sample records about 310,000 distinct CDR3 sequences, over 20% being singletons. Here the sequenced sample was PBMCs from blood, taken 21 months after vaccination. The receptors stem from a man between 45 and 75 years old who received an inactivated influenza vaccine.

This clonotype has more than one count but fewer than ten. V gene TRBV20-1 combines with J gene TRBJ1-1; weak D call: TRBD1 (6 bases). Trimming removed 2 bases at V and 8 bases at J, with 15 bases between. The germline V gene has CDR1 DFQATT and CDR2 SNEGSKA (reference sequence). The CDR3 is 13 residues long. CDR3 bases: TGCAGTGCTAGATTGACAGGATCGACGGAAGCTTTCTTT. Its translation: CSARLTGSTEAFF.

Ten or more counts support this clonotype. The CDR3 here is CASSNPERGVYGYTF. CDR3 nucleotide sequence: TGTGCCAGCAGTAACCCGGAGAGAGGTGTCTATGGCTACACCTTC. This chain connects TRBV7-8 to TRBJ1-2; D is undetermined. CDR1 SGHVS and CDR2 FQNEAQ come from the germline V gene. This CDR3 is 15 amino acids long. The V end lost 6 bases, the J end lost 4 bases, and 18 bases lay between the germline ends. The whole variable domain, filled in from reference TRBV7-8 and TRBJ1-2, reads GAGVSQSPRYKVAKRGQDVALRCDPISGHVSLFWYQQALGQGPEFLTYFQNEAQLDKSGLPSDRFFAERPEGSVSTLKIQRTQQEDSAVYLCASSNPERGVYGYTFGSGTRLTVV.

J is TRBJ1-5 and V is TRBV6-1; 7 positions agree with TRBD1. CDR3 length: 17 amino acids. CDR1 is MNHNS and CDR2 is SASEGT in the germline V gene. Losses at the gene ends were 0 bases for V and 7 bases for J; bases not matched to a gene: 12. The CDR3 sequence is CASSEAYGGGTPQPQHF. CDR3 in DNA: TGTGCCAGCAGTGAAGCCTACGGAGGGGGCACCCCCCAGCCCCAGCATTTT.

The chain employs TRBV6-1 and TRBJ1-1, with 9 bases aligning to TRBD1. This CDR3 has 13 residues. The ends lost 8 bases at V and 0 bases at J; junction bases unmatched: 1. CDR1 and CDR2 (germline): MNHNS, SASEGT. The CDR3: CASGQGMNTEAFF. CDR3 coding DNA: TGTGCCAGCGGACAGGGGATGAACACTGAAGCTTTCTTT.

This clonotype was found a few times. The CDR3 bases are TGTGCCAGCAGCGAGTGGGCCGGCAATCAGCCCCAGCATTTT. Translating gives CASSEWAGNQPQHF. The chain couples TRBV6-4 to TRBJ1-5; D remains unclear. Germline CDR1 is MRHNA and CDR2 is SNTAGT. This CDR3 spans 14 amino acids. Trimming shortened V by 6 bases and J by 2 bases, and 11 bases separated the two germline ends.

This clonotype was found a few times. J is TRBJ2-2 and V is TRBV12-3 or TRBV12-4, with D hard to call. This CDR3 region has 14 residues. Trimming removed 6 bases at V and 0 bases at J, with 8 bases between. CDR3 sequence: CASRTNANTGELFF. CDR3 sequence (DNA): TGTGCCAGCAGGACCAACGCGAACACCGGGGAGCTGTTTTTT.

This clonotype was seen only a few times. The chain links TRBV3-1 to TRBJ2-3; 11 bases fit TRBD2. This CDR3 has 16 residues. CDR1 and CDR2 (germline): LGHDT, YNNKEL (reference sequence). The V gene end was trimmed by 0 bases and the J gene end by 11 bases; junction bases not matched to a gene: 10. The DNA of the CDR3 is TGTGCCAGCAGCCAAGATGGAATAGCGGGAGGGCGAGTGCAGTATTTT. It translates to CASSQDGIAGGRVQYF.

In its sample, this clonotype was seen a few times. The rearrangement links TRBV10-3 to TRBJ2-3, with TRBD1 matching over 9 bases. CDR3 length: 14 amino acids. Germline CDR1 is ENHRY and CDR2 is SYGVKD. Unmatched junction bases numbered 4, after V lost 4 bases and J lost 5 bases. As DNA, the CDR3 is TGTGCCATCAGTGTACAGGGGGCAAAAGATACGCAGTATTTT. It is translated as CAISVQGAKDTQYF.